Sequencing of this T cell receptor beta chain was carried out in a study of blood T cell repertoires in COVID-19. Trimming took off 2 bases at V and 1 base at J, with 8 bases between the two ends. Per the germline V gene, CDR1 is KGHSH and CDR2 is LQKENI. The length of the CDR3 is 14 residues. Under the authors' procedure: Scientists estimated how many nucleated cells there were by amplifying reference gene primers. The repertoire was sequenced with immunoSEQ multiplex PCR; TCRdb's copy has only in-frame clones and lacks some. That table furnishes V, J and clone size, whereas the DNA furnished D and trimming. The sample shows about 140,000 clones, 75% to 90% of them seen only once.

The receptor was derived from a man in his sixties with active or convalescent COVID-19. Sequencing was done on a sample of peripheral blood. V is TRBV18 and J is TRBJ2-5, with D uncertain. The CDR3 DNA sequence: TGTGCCAGCTCACCATCCCATAGCCAAGAGACCCAGTACTTC. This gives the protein CASSPSHSQETQYF. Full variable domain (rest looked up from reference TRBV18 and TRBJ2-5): NAGVMQNPRHLVRRRGQEARLRCSPMKGHSHVYWYRQLPEEGLKFMVYLQKENIIDESGMPKERFSAEFPKEGPSILRIQQVVRGDSAAYFCASSPSHSQETQYFGPGTRLLVL.